This T cell receptor (beta chain) was found in a study of T-cell memory formation after mild COVID-19 (dated by TCRdb to the early 2020s). Background on the whole study: TCR sequence clusters from the two donors were largely donor specific. T-cell clones expanding and contracting after mild COVID-19 in a couple of donors were tracked by longitudinal TCRalpha and TCRbeta repertoire sequencing. The cohort comprised two young, previously healthy adult volunteers, one female and one male. General conclusions and limits of the study: Whether the second-wave clones peaking on day 37 were SARS-CoV-2 specific was not confirmed. Contracting CD4+ clones were located mainly in the CM and EM memory subsets, whereas CD8+ clones were found to be enriched in EMRA. Some responding clones were detected in pre-infection memory, suggesting pre-existing cross-reactive memory T cells joined the SARS-CoV-2 response. Clones contracting from day 15 to 85 had balanced CD4/CD8 phenotypes, while a second wave expanding from day 15 to 37 was biased towards CD4+. Only a couple of mild cases were covered by the study, and larger cohorts that include severe cases with pre-infection samples were considered necessary.

This clonotype showed up many times. Its antigen remains unidentified. Base-call qualities are not available, and no considerably larger clone is one nucleotide away. TCRdb lists the instrument as Illumina NovaSeq 6000. cDNA libraries for TCRalpha and TCRbeta were prepared by 5'RACE using constant-segment primers, with sample barcodes and unique molecular identifiers added. RNA was extracted from every sample with Trizol reagent. The libraries were amplified in two PCR steps, and the second step added a second sample barcode and Illumina TruSeq adapters. Sequencing of the libraries was done on an Illumina NovaSeq, producing 2 x 150 bp paired-end reads. Under the source paper's analysis protocol: The reads were demultiplexed and collapsed into UMI-guided consensus sequences using migec v1.2.7. With mixcr v2.1.11, UMI consensuses were aligned to TRA and TRB V and J templates and assembled into clonotypes. A clonotype was counted as expanded or contracted only when both edgeR and NoisET called the clonotype significant, with the noise models trained on biological replicates. edgeR calls used a false discovery rate-adjusted p below 0.01 and a log2 fold-change threshold of 1. As an exploratory analysis of dynamics, PCA with hierarchical clustering was applied to max-normalized trajectories of the 1000 most abundant clonotypes. Separately sequenced CD4+ and CD8+ repertoires were used to assign the CD4 or CD8 phenotype of responding clones. The public reads were reprocessed in TCRdb via fastp at Q25 and MiXCR, keeping in-frame beta chains. When rows share a CDR3 protein, they turn into one entry using the most common DNA and genes. In this record, the V and J calls reflect TCRdb's handling and not the investigators' own analysis. The sample records hundreds of thousands of distinct CDR3 sequences, roughly an eighth of which are singletons. The ten largest clonotypes hold about 24% of the sample.

PBMCs were isolated by Ficoll-Paque density gradient centrifugation. V is reduced by 4 bases and J by 3 bases, leaving a spacing of 15 bases between them. The CDR3, cysteine through phenylalanine, is 15 amino acids long. This entry keeps only the CDR3 DNA: 45 bases, framed from base 1. For CDR1 and CDR2, the germline V gene lists LGHNA and YNFKEQ. The source is a man between 18 and 35 years old who had mild COVID-19 (a few samples of this study predate the infection). The sample titles of this study are shuffled in the database, so cell type and time point are left out; the donor was told from shared clones. Here the chain combines TRBV4-2 and TRBJ2-5, and perhaps TRBD1 as D gene, on 5 matching bases. Sequencing was performed on PBMCs or a T cell subset sorted from them (not recorded which). The CDR3 protein sequence reads: CASSPYKGSEETQYF. The DNA is as follows: TGTGCCAGCAGCCCCTACAAGGGGTCAGAAGAGACCCAGTACTTC.